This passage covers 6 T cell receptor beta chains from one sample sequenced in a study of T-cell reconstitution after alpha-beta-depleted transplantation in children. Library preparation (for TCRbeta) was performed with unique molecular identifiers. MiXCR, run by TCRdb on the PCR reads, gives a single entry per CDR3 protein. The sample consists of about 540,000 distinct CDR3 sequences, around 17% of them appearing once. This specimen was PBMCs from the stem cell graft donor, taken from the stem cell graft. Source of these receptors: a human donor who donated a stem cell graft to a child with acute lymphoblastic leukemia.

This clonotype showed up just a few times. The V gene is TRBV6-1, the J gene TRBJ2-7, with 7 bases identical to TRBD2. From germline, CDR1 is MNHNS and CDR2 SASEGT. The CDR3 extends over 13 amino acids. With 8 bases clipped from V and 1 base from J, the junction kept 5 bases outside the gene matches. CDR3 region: CASESGTSYEQYF. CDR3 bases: TGTGCCAGCGAGAGCGGGACTTCCTACGAGCAGTACTTC.

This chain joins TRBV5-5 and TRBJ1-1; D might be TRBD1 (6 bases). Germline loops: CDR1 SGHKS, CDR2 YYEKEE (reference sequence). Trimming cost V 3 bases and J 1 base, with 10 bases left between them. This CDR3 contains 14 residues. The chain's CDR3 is CASSWDTWNTEAFF. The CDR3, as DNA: TGTGCCAGCAGCTGGGACACATGGAACACTGAAGCTTTCTTT. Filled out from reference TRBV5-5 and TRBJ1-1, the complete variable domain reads DAGVTQSPTHLIKTRGQQVTLRCSPISGHKSVSWYQQVLGQGPQFIFQYYEKEERGRGNFPDRFSARQFPNYSSELNVNALLLGDSALYLCASSWDTWNTEAFFGQGTRLTVV.

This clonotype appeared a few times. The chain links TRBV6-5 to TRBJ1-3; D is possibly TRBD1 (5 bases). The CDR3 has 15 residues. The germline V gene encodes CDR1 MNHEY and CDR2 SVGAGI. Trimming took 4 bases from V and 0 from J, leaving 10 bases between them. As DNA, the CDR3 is TGTGCCAGCAGTTTACAGGATCCCTCTGGAAACACCATATATTTT. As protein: CASSLQDPSGNTIYF.

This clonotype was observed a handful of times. Written as DNA, the CDR3 is TGCAGTGCCCTGGCCCCGGGCAGAGGGACCCAGTACTTC. The encoded protein is CSALAPGRGTQYF. The chain has TRBV20-1 and TRBJ2-5; no definite D call. Trimming removed 6 bases from V and 7 bases from J, with 18 bases in between. The CDR3 loop spans 13 amino acids. Germline V gene sequence: CDR1 DFQATT, CDR2 SNEGSKA (reference sequence).

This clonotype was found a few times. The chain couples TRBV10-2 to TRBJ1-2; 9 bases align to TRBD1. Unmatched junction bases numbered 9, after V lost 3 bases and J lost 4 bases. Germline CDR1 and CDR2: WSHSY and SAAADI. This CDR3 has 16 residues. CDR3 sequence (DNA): TGCGCCAGCAGTGAAACGCCCGGGACAGGGATCTATGGCTACACCTTC. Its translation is CASSETPGTGIYGYTF.

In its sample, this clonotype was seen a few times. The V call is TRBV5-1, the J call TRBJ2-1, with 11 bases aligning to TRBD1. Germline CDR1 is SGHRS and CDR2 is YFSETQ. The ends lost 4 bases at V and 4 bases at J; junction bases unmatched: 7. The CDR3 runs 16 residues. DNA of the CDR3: TGCGCCAGCAGCGGGAGGACAGGGGGCTTATACAATGAGCAGTTCTTC. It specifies CASSGRTGGLYNEQFF.